These 31 T cell receptor beta chains came from one sample sequenced in a study of blood T cell repertoires in COVID-19. The repertoire was sequenced with immunoSEQ multiplex PCR; TCRdb's copy has only in-frame clones and lacks some. This sample has 130,000 or so clones, with roughly 89% found just once. Sequenced input: peripheral blood. The receptor source for this set is a man aged 50-59 years with active or convalescent COVID-19.

The chain carries TRBV25-1 and TRBJ2-3; 7 bases fit TRBD1. The CDR3 covers 18 residues. The germline gives CDR1 MGHDK, CDR2 SYGVNS. The junction had 17 bases not matched to a gene; V was cut back by 6 bases and J by 2 bases. CDR3 DNA: TGTGCCAGCAGGGGTCTTATTGACAGGGACCGCTCCACAGATACGCAGTATTTT. Its protein is CASRGLIDRDRSTDTQYF. Combining the CDR3 with reference TRBV25-1 and TRBJ2-3 gives the whole variable domain EADIYQTPRYLVIGTGKKITLECSQTMGHDKMYWYQQDPGMELHLIHYSYGVNSTEKGDLSSESTVSRIRTEHFPLTLESARPSHTSQYLCASRGLIDRDRSTDTQYFGPGTRLTVL.

The rearrangement joins TRBV29-1 to TRBJ2-3; a weak D match, TRBD1 (6 bases). The CDR3 has 14 amino acids. Trimming took off 6 bases at V and 0 bases at J, with 13 bases between the two ends. Looked up from germline, CDR1 is SQVTM and CDR2 is ANQGSEA. The CDR3, as DNA: TGCAGCGTCTCCACAGGGATTAGCACAGATACGCAGTATTTT. Encoded protein: CSVSTGISTDTQYF.

The chain has TRBV28 and TRBJ2-5, with 9 nucleotides matching TRBD1. The germline V gene encodes CDR1 MDHEN and CDR2 SYDVKM. This CDR3 has 15 residues. V shed 3 bases and J 5 bases; nucleotides not matched to a gene: 7. The CDR3 nucleotides read TGTGCCAGCAGTTTGCCCGGACAGGGGCGGGAGACCCAGTACTTC. It specifies CASSLPGQGRETQYF.

This rearrangement joins TRBV20-1 to TRBJ1-1, with D unresolved. Germline V gene sequence: CDR1 DFQATT, CDR2 SNEGSKA (reference sequence). The germline V and J ends were trimmed by 7 bases and 4 bases, with 10 bases remaining between them. This CDR3 spans 11 amino acids. The CDR3: CSVTGGTEAFF. The DNA for the CDR3 is TGCAGTGTTACGGGAGGCACTGAAGCTTTCTTT.

The chain is built from TRBV6-5 and TRBJ2-7, with D possibly matching TRBD2 (5 bases). Germline V lookup: CDR1 MNHEY, CDR2 SVGAGI. V lost 1 base and J lost 5, with 9 bases in between. This CDR3 region has 13 residues. The CDR3 region has the DNA TGTGCCAGCAGTTACTTAGGGAGACACGAGCAGTACTTC. This codes for CASSYLGRHEQYF.

V is TRBV6-5 and J is TRBJ1-2, with 8 bases identical to TRBD1. CDR1 MNHEY and CDR2 SVGAGI come from the germline V gene. V was clipped by 6 bases and J by 2 bases; unmatched bases: 5. The CDR3 contains 14 residues. The CDR3 DNA reads as TGTGCCAGCAGGATAAGGGACAGGAACTATGGCTACACCTTC. The encoded protein is CASRIRDRNYGYTF.

The rearrangement uses TRBV28 and TRBJ2-7; 14 bases line up with TRBD2. Germline V gives CDR1 MDHEN, CDR2 SYDVKM. This CDR3 spans 16 amino acids. V was pared by 5 bases and J by 4 bases, with 7 bases of the junction left unmatched. CDR3 coding DNA: TGTGCCAGCAGTGGTCCGGGACTAGCGGGAGTTTACGAGCAGTACTTC. Its protein is CASSGPGLAGVYEQYF.

Only one count was recorded for this clone. V is TRBV30 and J is TRBJ2-7; D may be TRBD1 (6 bases). Trimming cost V 1 base and J 3 bases, with 13 bases left between them. The CDR3 runs 14 residues. Germline V gene data show CDR1 as GTSNPN and CDR2 as SVGIG (reference sequence). In DNA form, the CDR3 reads TGTGCCTGGAGTGCCGGGACACCGGTCTACGAGCAGTACTTC. Translation gives CAWSAGTPVYEQYF.

Worth noting for this clone: At one boundary the junction diverges from the germline segment, which might be a read error. Other DNA sequences in the same sample also yield this CDR3. This rearrangement joins TRBV5-1 to TRBJ2-7; maybe TRBD1 (6 bases). Germline lookup yields CDR1 SGHRS and CDR2 YFSETQ. This CDR3 is 14 amino acids long. The CDR3: CASSLRQVAYEQYF. CDR3 nucleotides: TGCGCCAGCAGCCTTCGACAGGTTGCCTACGAACAGTACTTC.

This rearrangement joins TRBV21-1 to TRBJ1-2; TRBD1 reflects the table's D call only, with no check against the DNA. TRBV21-1 is designated a pseudogene. The CDR3 runs 12 residues. The CDR3 DNA reads TGTGCCAGCAGCAAATACAGATATGGCTACACCTTC. Amino acid sequence: CASSKYRYGYTF.

The chain couples TRBV9 to TRBJ1-5; possibly TRBD1 for D (6 bases). The V and J ends lost 4 bases and 7 bases respectively, with 12 bases between them. The CDR3 sequence is 13 residues long. Germline V gene sequence: CDR1 SGDLS, CDR2 YYNGEE. For the CDR3, the DNA is TGTGCCAGCAGCATGACAGGTGGGCAGCCCCAGCATTTT. This translates into CASSMTGGQPQHF.

V gene TRBV7-2 combines with J gene TRBJ1-2; 9 bases agree with TRBD1. The CDR3 has 18 amino acids. Per the germline V gene, CDR1 is SGHTA and CDR2 is FQGNSA. V was pared by 1 base and J by 1 base, with 10 bases of the junction left unmatched. Written as DNA, the CDR3 is TGTGCCAGCAGCTTAGAAGAGACAGGGGGGCTTCTTAACTATGGCTACACCTTC. Amino acids: CASSLEETGGLLNYGYTF.

V and J are TRBV6-4 and TRBJ2-3; 7 bases match TRBD1. Germline CDR1 MRHNA, CDR2 SNTAGT. CDR3 length: 15 residues. Losses at the gene ends were 2 bases for V and 0 bases for J; bases not matched to a gene: 2. Here the CDR3 reads CASSDRDRSTDTQYF. In nucleotides, the CDR3 is TGTGCCAGCAGTGACCGGGACAGAAGCACAGATACGCAGTATTTT.

The chain employs TRBV30 and TRBJ2-2, with 8 bases lining up with TRBD2. The CDR3 runs to 16 residues. Unmatched junction bases numbered 8, after V lost 0 bases and J lost 5 bases. Germline CDR1 and CDR2: GTSNPN and SVGIG (reference sequence). CDR3 sequence reads: CAWSVAGAPGTGELFF. CDR3 nucleotide sequence: TGTGCCTGGAGTGTAGCGGGAGCCCCGGGGACCGGGGAGCTGTTTTTT.

The chain uses TRBV5-6 and TRBJ2-1; D is unresolved. Germline CDR1 and CDR2: SGHDT and YYEEEE. V lost 2 bases, J lost 8 bases, and 17 bases lay in between. The CDR3 is 15 amino acids. CDR3 in amino acids: CASSFGPTGLYEQFF. CDR3 nucleotides: TGTGCCAGCAGCTTCGGCCCCACGGGTTTGTATGAGCAGTTCTTC.

Details on this clone: The sample has other DNA sequences that encode this CDR3 too. This chain links TRBV29-1 with TRBJ1-2, with D hard to call. Germline values: CDR1 SQVTM, CDR2 ANQGSEA. Trimming left V 4 bases short and J 1 base short, with 4 bases between. The CDR3 totals 11 residues. DNA for the CDR3: TGCAGCGTTGTCAGTAACTATGGCTACACCTTC. It codes for CSVVSNYGYTF.

The rearrangement uses TRBV15 and TRBJ2-6, with 12 bases lining up with TRBD1. CDR1 is LNHNV, CDR2 YYDKDF, per germline (reference sequence). J lost 2 bases, V lost 6 bases, and 5 bases had no gene match. This CDR3 region has 17 residues. The CDR3 sequence: CATSLGTGGAGANVLTF. As DNA, the CDR3 is TGTGCCACCAGTTTGGGGACAGGGGGCGCTGGGGCCAACGTCCTGACTTTC.

For the CDR3, the DNA is TGCAGTGCAGGGGCTTACTATGGCTACACCTTC. Protein product: CSAGAYYGYTF. The genes are TRBV20-1 and TRBJ1-2; possibly TRBD1 for D (5 bases). This CDR3 is 11 amino acids long. Germline V CDR1 and CDR2: DFQATT, SNEGSKA (reference sequence). The V and J ends lost 6 bases and 3 bases respectively, with 8 bases between them.

The chain has TRBV24-1 and TRBJ2-5, with TRBD2 as a possible D gene (5 bases). Germline V gene sequence: CDR1 KGHDR, CDR2 SFDVKD. This CDR3 is 13 amino acids long. Between the trimmed V and J ends, which lost 5 bases and 2 bases, there was a span of 8 bases. The CDR3 coding sequence is TGTGCCACCAGTGGATTAGCGCAAGAGACCCAGTACTTC. Its translation: CATSGLAQETQYF.

CDR3 in amino acids: CASSEAGQGRFALHF. The CDR3 DNA reads TGTGCCAGCAGTGAAGCGGGACAGGGTCGGTTCGCCCTCCACTTT. The chain carries TRBV6-1 and TRBJ1-6; 9 bases align to TRBD1. This CDR3 is 15 amino acids long. V trimming: 0 bases; J trimming: 14 bases; junction bases outside the gene matches: 8. Looked up from germline, CDR1 is MNHNS and CDR2 is SASEGT.

This chain links TRBV14 with TRBJ1-6; D not certain. Germline V gives CDR1 SGHDN, CDR2 FVKESK. Trimming took 1 base from V and 10 from J, leaving 14 bases between them. CDR3 size: 15 residues. In DNA, the CDR3 is TGTGCCAGCAGCCAAGGGCAGCCGACTGGCTCACCCCTCCACTTT. Residues: CASSQGQPTGSPLHF.

J is TRBJ1-2 and V is TRBV9; 10 nucleotides align to TRBD1. The CDR3 length is 17 residues. Germline V lookup: CDR1 SGDLS, CDR2 YYNGEE. Unmatched junction bases numbered 13, after V lost 4 bases and J lost 4 bases. This CDR3 is CASSTNRQGALGYGYTF. The CDR3 DNA is TGTGCCAGCAGCACCAACAGACAGGGGGCATTGGGCTATGGCTACACCTTC.

This clone was observed a handful of times. The chain is built from TRBV19 and TRBJ2-2; 7 nucleotides line up with TRBD1. Germline assignment: CDR1 LNHDA and CDR2 SQIVND (reference sequence). With V trimmed by 3 bases and J by 0 bases, 4 bases remained unmatched. The CDR3 has 16 amino acids. DNA for the CDR3: TGTGCCAGTAGTATCCTCGGGACAGCGAACACCGGGGAGCTGTTTTTT. It encodes CASSILGTANTGELFF.

V gene TRBV15 combines with J gene TRBJ2-5, with TRBD1 matching 7 bases. The V and J ends lost 8 bases and 2 bases, in that order; junction bases with no gene match: 11. Germline V lookup: CDR1 LNHNV, CDR2 YYDKDF (reference sequence). The CDR3 loop spans 15 amino acids. The CDR3 spells CATGNNRGSQETQYF. In nucleotides, the CDR3 is TGTGCCACCGGAAACAACAGGGGTTCGCAAGAGACCCAGTACTTC.

CDR3 in amino acids: CSVLGSRGSKSSYEQYF. The CDR3 DNA reads as TGCAGCGTTCTGGGGAGTAGGGGGAGTAAGTCGAGTTACGAGCAGTACTTC. This chain links TRBV29-1 with TRBJ2-7, with a weak D call TRBD1 (6 bases). This CDR3 region has 17 residues. Germline assignment: CDR1 SQVTM and CDR2 ANQGSEA. Trimming took off 5 bases at V and 4 bases at J, with 27 bases between the two ends.

The rearrangement joins TRBV29-1 to TRBJ2-7; TRBD1 agrees at 7 bases. Trimming cost V 6 bases and J 3 bases; bases outside gene matches: 11. CDR1 is SQVTM and CDR2 is ANQGSEA in the germline V gene. This CDR3 spans 14 amino acids. The CDR3 reads CSVDSGTANYEQYF. The CDR3 bases are TGCAGCGTGGATTCCGGGACAGCTAACTACGAGCAGTACTTC.

The rearrangement uses TRBV11-2 and TRBJ2-2; TRBD1 matches at 7 bases. The V and J ends lost 5 bases and 5 bases, in that order; junction bases with no gene match: 11. CDR1 is SGHAT, CDR2 FQNNGV, per germline. The CDR3 is 16 residues long. CDR3 residues: CASSRRTGTETGELFF. The CDR3 DNA is TGTGCCAGCAGCAGACGGACCGGGACAGAAACCGGGGAGCTGTTTTTT.

CDR3 sequence reads: CASTDLNSGQVKFF. CDR3 sequence (DNA): TGTGCCAGCACTGACCTCAACTCTGGGCAGGTGAAGTTCTTC. The rearrangement uses TRBV28 and TRBJ2-1; D call uncertain. The CDR3 has 14 amino acids. CDR1 is MDHEN and CDR2 is SYDVKM in the germline V gene. With 7 bases removed from V and 14 bases from J, the gap between germline ends came to 24 bases.

This clone has a handful of counts. The J gene is TRBJ1-1, the V gene TRBV28, with no clear D. The length of the CDR3 is 11 residues. V lost 6 bases to trimming and J lost 1 base, with 3 bases between them. The germline V gene has CDR1 MDHEN and CDR2 SYDVKM. CDR3 in amino acids: CASRQNTEAFF. DNA of the CDR3: TGTGCCAGCAGACAGAACACTGAAGCTTTCTTT. Using reference TRBV28 and TRBJ1-1 for the parts outside the CDR3, the full variable domain is DVKVTQSSRYLVKRTGEKVFLECVQDMDHENMFWYRQDPGLGLRLIYFSYDVKMKEKGDIPEGYSVSREKKERFSLILESASTNQTSMYLCASRQNTEAFFGQGTRLTVV.

This chain links TRBV4-2 with TRBJ2-7; 9 bases are shared with TRBD2. Germline V gene data show CDR1 as LGHNA and CDR2 as YNFKEQ. The CDR3 has 20 amino acids. V shed 4 bases, J shed 1 base, and the junction held 20 bases outside the gene matches. The CDR3 DNA follows: TGTGCCAGCAGCCGAGCAAATAGCGGGAGCGTGGATTATCGGTCCTACGAGCAGTACTTC. This codes for CASSRANSGSVDYRSYEQYF.

The chain links TRBV30 to TRBJ1-6; 7 bases fit TRBD1. Germline-derived CDR1 and CDR2 are GTSNPN and SVGIG (reference sequence). There are 13 residues in the CDR3. This CDR3 reads CAWSRQGRSPLHF. DNA for the CDR3: TGTGCTTGGTCCAGACAGGGTCGTTCACCCCTCCACTTT. The full variable domain, rest sourced from reference TRBV30 and TRBJ1-6, is SQTIHQWPATLVQPVGSPLSLECTVEGTSNPNLYWYRQAAGRGLQLLFYSVGIGQISSEVPQNLSASRPQDRQFILSSKKLLLSDSGFYLCAWSRQGRSPLHFGNGTRLTVT.